This T cell receptor beta chain was recovered during a study of T cells in narcolepsy. Study as a whole: Patients with NT1 or NT2 and healthy control donors were enrolled.

Method: immunoSEQ multiplex PCR; TCRdb's copy keeps in-frame clones and lacks some. The sample has 30,000 to 35,000 clones, 65% to 85% seen once. With regard to this clone: Its antigen remains unidentified.

This CDR3 has 12 residues. The germline V gene has CDR1 SGHKS and CDR2 YYEKEE (reference sequence). The V end lost 0 bases, the J end lost 2 bases, and 1 base lay between the germline ends. Overall study findings and caveats: Comparing one patient's CSF and blood CD4+ clonotypes highlighted HCRT- and TRIB2-specific autoreactive clonotypes. No autoreactive T cell clone sequences appeared in some memory CD4+ repertoires. Autoreactive clonotypes reportedly recurred in blood of same and different patients, not controls.

Sequencing was carried out using memory (CD45RA-) CD4+ T cells from blood. J is TRBJ2-3 and V is TRBV5-5; D not resolved. This clonotype originated in a human donor in good health. CDR3 amino acids: CASSLATDTQYF. CDR3 in DNA: TGTGCCAGCAGCTTGGCCACAGATACGCAGTATTTT.